This TCR beta chain derives from a study of cytomegalovirus exposure and HLA in healthy donors. About the research overall: Earlier, some 180 million T cells were analyzed, and some 120 million unique TCR beta sequences were found among them. Regarding the study as a whole: Later work found that TCR association rates differed between HLA loci; DRB1 had the most and HLA-C the fewest. Donors belonging to an Asian-associated ancestry cluster reportedly showed fewer N-insertions in productive TCRs than the 666-donor mean, according to what a later analysis found.

It was with 60 Vbeta and 13 Jbeta primers that the PCR ran. The assay was immunoSEQ multiplex PCR, and TCRdb's table has in-frame clones only and misses some. The sample lists nearly 200,000 clones, about nine tenths occurring once. On this clone: What it recognizes is unknown.

V lost 6 bases and J lost 10; bases outside the gene matches: 9. The CDR3 is 13 amino acids. Germline V gene lookup returns CDR1 LGHNA and CDR2 YNFKEQ. Sequencing was done on a sample of PBMCs. The clonotype comes from a man aged 25-45 years in good health and CMV-seronegative. This chain joins TRBV4-2 and TRBJ2-1, with 7 bases identical to TRBD1. The CDR3 sequence: CASSIDRVYEQFF. The DNA of the CDR3 is TGTGCCAGCAGTATTGACAGGGTCTACGAGCAGTTCTTC.